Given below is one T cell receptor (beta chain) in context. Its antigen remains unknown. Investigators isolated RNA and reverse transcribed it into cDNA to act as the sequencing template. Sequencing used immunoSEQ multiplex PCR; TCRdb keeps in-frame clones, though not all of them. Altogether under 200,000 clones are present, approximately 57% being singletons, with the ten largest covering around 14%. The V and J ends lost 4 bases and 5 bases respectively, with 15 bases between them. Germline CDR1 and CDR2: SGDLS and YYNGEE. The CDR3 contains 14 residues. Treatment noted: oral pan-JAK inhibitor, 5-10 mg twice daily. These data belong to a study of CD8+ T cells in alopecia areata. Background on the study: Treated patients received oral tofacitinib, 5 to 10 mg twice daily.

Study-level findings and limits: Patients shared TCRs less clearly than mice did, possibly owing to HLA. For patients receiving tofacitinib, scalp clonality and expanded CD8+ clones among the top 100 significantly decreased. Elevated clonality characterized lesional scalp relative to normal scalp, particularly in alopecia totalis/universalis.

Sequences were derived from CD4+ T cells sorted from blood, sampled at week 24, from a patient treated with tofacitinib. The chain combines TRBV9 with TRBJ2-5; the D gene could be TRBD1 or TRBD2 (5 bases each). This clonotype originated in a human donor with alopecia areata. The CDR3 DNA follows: TGTGCCAGCAGCAACCGGGACCGCGTGGAGACCCAGTACTTC. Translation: CASSNRDRVETQYF.